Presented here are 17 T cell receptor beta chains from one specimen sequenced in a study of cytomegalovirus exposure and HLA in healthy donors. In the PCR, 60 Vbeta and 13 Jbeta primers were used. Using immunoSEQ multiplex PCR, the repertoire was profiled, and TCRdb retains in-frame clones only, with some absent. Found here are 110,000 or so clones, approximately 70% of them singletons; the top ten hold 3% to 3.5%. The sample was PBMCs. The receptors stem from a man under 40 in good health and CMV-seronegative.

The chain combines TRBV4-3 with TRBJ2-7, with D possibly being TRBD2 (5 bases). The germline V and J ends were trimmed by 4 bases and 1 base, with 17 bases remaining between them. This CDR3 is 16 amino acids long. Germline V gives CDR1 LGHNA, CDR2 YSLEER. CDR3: CASSRDNGVRSYEQYF. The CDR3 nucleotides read TGCGCCAGCAGCCGAGACAACGGGGTGAGGTCCTACGAGCAGTACTTC.

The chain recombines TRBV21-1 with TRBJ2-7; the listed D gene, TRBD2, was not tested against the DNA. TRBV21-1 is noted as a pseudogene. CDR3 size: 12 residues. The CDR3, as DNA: TGTGCCAGACTAGCGGCAACCTACGAGCAGTACTTC. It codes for CARLAATYEQYF.

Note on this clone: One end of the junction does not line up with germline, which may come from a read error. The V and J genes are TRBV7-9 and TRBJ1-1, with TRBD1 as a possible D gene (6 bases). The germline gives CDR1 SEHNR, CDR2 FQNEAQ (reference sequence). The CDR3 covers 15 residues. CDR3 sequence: CSSSLAAPLGARAFF. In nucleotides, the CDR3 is TGTTCCAGCAGCTTAGCGGCCCCCTTGGGGGCGAGAGCTTTCTTT.

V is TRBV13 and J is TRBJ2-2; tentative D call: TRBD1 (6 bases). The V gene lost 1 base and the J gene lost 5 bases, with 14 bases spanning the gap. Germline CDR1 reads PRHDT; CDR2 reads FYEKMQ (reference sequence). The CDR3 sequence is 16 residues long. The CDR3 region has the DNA TGTGCCAGCAGCTTAGACTCCAGGACAGTAACCGGGGAGCTGTTTTTT. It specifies CASSLDSRTVTGELFF.

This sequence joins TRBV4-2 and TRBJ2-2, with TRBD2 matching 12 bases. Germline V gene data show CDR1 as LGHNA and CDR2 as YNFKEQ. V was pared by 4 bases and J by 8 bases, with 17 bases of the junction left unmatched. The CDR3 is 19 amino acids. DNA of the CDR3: TGTGCCAGCAGCCTTTTGACTAGCGGGAGCCCCCTAGGGTTAGGGGAGCTGTTTTTT. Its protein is CASSLLTSGSPLGLGELFF.

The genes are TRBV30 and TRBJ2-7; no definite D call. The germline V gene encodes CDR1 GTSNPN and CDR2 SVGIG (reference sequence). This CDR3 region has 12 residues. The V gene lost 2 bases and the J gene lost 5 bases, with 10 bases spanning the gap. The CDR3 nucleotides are TGTGCCTGGAGTATCGGTGTCGACGAGCAGTACTTC. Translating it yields CAWSIGVDEQYF.

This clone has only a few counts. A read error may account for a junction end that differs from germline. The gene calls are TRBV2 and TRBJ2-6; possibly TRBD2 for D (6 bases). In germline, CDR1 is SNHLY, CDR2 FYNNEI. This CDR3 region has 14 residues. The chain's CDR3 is CAGRDGTGANGLTF. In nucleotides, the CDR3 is TGTGCCGGGCGGGACGGGACTGGGGCCAACGGCCTGACTTTC.

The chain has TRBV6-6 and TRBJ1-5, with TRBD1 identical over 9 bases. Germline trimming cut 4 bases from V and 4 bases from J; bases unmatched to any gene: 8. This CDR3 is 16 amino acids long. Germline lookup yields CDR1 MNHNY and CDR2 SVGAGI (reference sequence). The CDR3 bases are TGTGCCAGCAGTTCCCCGGACAGGGGAGGGAATCAGCCCCAGCATTTT. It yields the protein CASSSPDRGGNQPQHF.

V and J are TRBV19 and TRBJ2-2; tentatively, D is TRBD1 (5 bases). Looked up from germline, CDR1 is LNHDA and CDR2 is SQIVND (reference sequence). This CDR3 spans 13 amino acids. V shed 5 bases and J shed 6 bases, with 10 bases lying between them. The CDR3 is CASSPQGAGELFF. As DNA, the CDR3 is TGTGCCAGTAGTCCCCAGGGTGCCGGGGAGCTGTTTTTT.

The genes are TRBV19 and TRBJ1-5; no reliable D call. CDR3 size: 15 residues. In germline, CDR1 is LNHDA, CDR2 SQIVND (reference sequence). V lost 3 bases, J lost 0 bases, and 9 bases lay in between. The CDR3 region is CASSISRYSNQPQHF. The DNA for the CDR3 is TGTGCCAGTAGTATTTCTCGGTATAGCAATCAGCCCCAGCATTTT.

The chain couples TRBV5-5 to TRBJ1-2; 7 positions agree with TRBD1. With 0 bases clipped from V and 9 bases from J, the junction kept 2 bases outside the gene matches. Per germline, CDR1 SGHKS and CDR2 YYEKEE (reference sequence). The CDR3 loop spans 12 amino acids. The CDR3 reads CASSLGTGRYTF. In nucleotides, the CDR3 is TGTGCCAGCAGCTTGGGGACAGGACGCTACACCTTC.

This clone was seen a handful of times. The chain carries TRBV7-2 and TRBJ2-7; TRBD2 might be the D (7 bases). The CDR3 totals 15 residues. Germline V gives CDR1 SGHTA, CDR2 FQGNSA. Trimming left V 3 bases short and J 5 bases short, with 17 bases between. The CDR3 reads CASSLEWGGINEQYF. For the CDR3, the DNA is TGTGCCAGCAGCTTGGAGTGGGGGGGCATAAACGAGCAGTACTTC.

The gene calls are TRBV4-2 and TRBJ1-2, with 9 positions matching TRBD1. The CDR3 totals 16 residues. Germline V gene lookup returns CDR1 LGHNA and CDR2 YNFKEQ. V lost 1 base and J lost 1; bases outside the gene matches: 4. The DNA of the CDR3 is TGTGCCAGCAGCCAAGCGACAGGGGGGTATAACTATGGCTACACCTTC. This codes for CASSQATGGYNYGYTF.

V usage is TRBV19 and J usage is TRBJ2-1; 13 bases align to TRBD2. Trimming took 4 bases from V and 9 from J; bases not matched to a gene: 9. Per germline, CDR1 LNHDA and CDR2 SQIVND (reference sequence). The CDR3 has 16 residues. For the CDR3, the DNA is TGTGCCAGTAGTAGGGTAGGACTAGCGGGAGCCGTTGAGCAGTTCTTC. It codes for CASSRVGLAGAVEQFF.

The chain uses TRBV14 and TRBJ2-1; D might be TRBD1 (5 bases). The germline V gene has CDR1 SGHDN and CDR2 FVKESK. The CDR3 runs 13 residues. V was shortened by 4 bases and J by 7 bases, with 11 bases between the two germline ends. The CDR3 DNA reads TGTGCCAGCAGCCTGGGGCATGGGAATGAGCAGTTCTTC. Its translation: CASSLGHGNEQFF.

The CDR3 loop reads CASSLKGDTEAFF. The CDR3 coding sequence is TGTGCCAGCAGCTTGAAAGGGGACACTGAAGCTTTCTTT. The chain combines TRBV5-5 with TRBJ1-1; tentative D call: TRBD1 (5 bases). In germline, CDR1 is SGHKS, CDR2 YYEKEE (reference sequence). The CDR3 spans 13 residues. V lost 1 base and J lost 3, with 7 bases in between.

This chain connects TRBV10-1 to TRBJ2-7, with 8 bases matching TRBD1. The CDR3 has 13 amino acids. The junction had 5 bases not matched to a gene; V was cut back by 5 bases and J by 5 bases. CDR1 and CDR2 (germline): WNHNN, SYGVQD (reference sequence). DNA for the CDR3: TGCGCCAGCAGTTGCAACAGGGGGGACGAGCAGTACTTC. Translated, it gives CASSCNRGDEQYF.